These T cell receptor beta chains were read from a single sample in a study of blood T cells in healthy people across ages. TCRdb used MiXCR to reprocess the 5' RACE reads, holding one entry per CDR3 protein. The repertoire holds roughly 1.9 million distinct CDR3 sequences, more than 35% seen once, with approximately 22% in the top ten. Input material: blood. These receptors were obtained from a human donor in good health. Both conserved end residues are part of each CDR3. D genes are given only for firm matches. Not every row has a clone size; where given, it reads once, few, many or a size class.

V gene	clone size	D gene	J gene	CDR3 length	CDR3 protein	CDR3 DNA
TRBV20-1	-	-	TRBJ2-3	16	CSARDEKGEDTDTQYF	TGCAGTGCTAGAGATGAAAAAGGGGAGGATACAGATACGCAGTATTTT
TRBV28	few	TRBD1	TRBJ2-5	16	CASSLSGQGISETQYF	TGTGCCAGCAGTTTATCCGGACAGGGAATTTCAGAGACCCAGTACTTC
TRBV4-1	few	TRBD1	TRBJ1-1	14	CASSHGQGRTGAFF	TGCGCCAGCAGCCACGGACAGGGAAGAACTGGAGCTTTCTTT
TRBV6-6	-	TRBD2	TRBJ2-3	15	CASRSLAESTDTQYF	TGTGCCAGCAGGTCCCTAGCGGAAAGCACAGATACGCAGTATTTT
TRBV7-9	-	-	TRBJ2-7	13	CASSFDPSYEQYF	TGTGCCAGCAGCTTTGACCCCTCCTACGAGCAGTACTTC
TRBV25-1	-	-	TRBJ2-4	18	CASSESVTQGGAKNIQYF	TGTGCCAGCAGTGAGTCAGTCACCCAAGGAGGGGCCAAAAACATTCAGTACTTC
TRBV29-1	-	-	TRBJ2-7	12	CSIVGGVGEQYF	TGCAGCATTGTCGGAGGGGTAGGAGAGCAGTACTTC
TRBV12-3/TRBV12-4	-	-	TRBJ2-1	14	CATNRGGGSYEQFF	TGTGCCACCAACCGGGGTGGGGGCTCCTACGAGCAGTTCTTC
TRBV12-3/TRBV12-4	-	-	TRBJ2-5	8	CASIVQYF	TGTGCCAGCATCGTACAGTACTTC
TRBV5-1	-	TRBD1	TRBJ2-4	15	CASSSTTGGIGEQYF	TGCGCCAGCAGCTCCACGACAGGGGGAATAGGGGAGCAGTACTTC
TRBV4-1	-	TRBD1	TRBJ1-2	17	CASSPGRTTGGDGGYTF	TGCGCCAGCAGCCCAGGGAGAACGACAGGGGGCGACGGTGGCTACACCTTC
TRBV28	few	-	TRBJ2-7	13	CAGRPPWGYEQYF	TGTGCCGGCAGACCCCCCTGGGGATACGAGCAGTACTTC
TRBV30	-	-	TRBJ2-7	13	CALARDGPYEQYF	TGTGCCTTAGCGCGTGACGGTCCCTACGAGCAGTACTTC
TRBV12-3/TRBV12-4	-	-	TRBJ2-7	14	CASSLFSGYNEQYF	TGTGCCAGCAGTTTATTTTCTGGGTACAATGAGCAGTACTTC
TRBV15	few	TRBD2	TRBJ2-1	15	CATSRDKRLADEQFF	TGTGCCACCAGCAGAGATAAACGACTAGCAGATGAGCAGTTCTTC
TRBV6-2/TRBV6-3	few	-	TRBJ2-1	15	CASSLQSPSGNEQFF	TGTGCCAGCAGTTTGCAGTCCCCGTCTGGGAATGAGCAGTTCTTC
TRBV9	-	-	TRBJ1-2	16	CASSPVRAEGLYGYTF	TGTGCCAGCAGCCCAGTTCGGGCGGAGGGATTATATGGCTACACCTTC
TRBV11-2	many	-	TRBJ2-1	11	CASSLNDEQFF	TGTGCCAGCAGCTTGAATGATGAGCAGTTCTTC
TRBV20-1	-	-	TRBJ1-1	15	CSAPRGGRGNTEAFF	TGCAGTGCCCCGAGGGGGGGCAGGGGAAACACTGAAGCTTTCTTT
TRBV29-1	few	TRBD2	TRBJ2-3	15	CSVFRGVSSTDTQYF	TGCAGCGTTTTTCGGGGGGTCTCTAGCACAGATACGCAGTATTTT
TRBV2	once	-	TRBJ2-3	15	CASSEVSGFSDTQYF	TGTGCCAGCAGTGAAGTTTCAGGTTTCTCAGATACGCAGTATTTT
TRBV3-1	-	-	TRBJ1-1	13	CASSQDGITEAFF	TGTGCCAGCAGCCAAGACGGAATCACTGAAGCTTTCTTT
TRBV24-1	-	-	TRBJ2-1	16	CATSETGRGLLSEQFF	TGTGCCACCAGTGAAACGGGACGGGGCCTTCTCAGTGAGCAGTTCTTC
TRBV4-2	-	-	TRBJ1-1	14	CASSQDGIGAGAFF	TGTGCCAGCAGCCAAGACGGGATCGGGGCGGGAGCTTTCTTT
TRBV29-1	few	-	TRBJ2-7	14	CSVYASGNSYEQYF	TGCAGCGTTTATGCCTCAGGGAACTCCTACGAGCAGTACTTC
TRBV20-1	few	-	TRBJ1-5	12	CSARDRLWAQHF	TGCAGTGCTAGAGATCGATTGTGGGCCCAGCATTTT
TRBV7-8	few	TRBD1	TRBJ2-5	15	CASSGTGAGQETQYF	TGTGCCAGCAGCGGGACAGGGGCAGGGCAAGAGACCCAGTACTTC
TRBV24-1	-	TRBD2	TRBJ2-1	18	CATSDEGFPGLAAREQFF	TGTGCCACCAGTGATGAGGGCTTCCCGGGACTAGCAGCTCGTGAGCAGTTCTTC
TRBV6-5	-	-	TRBJ2-2	13	CASSADGNRELFF	TGTGCCAGCAGCGCGGACGGAAACCGGGAGCTGTTTTTT
TRBV7-2	many	-	TRBJ2-7	14	CASSLGGGFYEQYF	TGTGCCAGCAGCTTGGGAGGGGGATTCTACGAGCAGTACTTC
TRBV7-2	-	-	TRBJ2-7	15	CASSLKRVAQTEQYF	TGTGCCAGCAGCCTTAAGAGGGTGGCGCAAACCGAGCAGTACTTC
TRBV7-7	-	TRBD2	TRBJ2-5	15	CASSLDGGAFETQYF	TGTGCCAGCAGCTTGGACGGGGGGGCCTTTGAGACCCAGTACTTC
TRBV3-1	few	-	TRBJ2-6	16	CASSHTYRDNIKARTF	TGTGCCAGCAGCCATACATACCGGGACAACATAAAAGCGCGGACTTTC
TRBV2	once	-	TRBJ2-5	13	CASSSFGQETQYF	TGTGCCAGCAGTTCTTTCGGGCAAGAGACCCAGTACTTC
TRBV29-1	few	-	TRBJ1-2	13	CSVEDQGWYGYTF	TGCAGCGTTGAAGATCAGGGGTGGTATGGCTACACCTTC
TRBV12-3/TRBV12-4	-	TRBD2	TRBJ2-3	15	CASSLTSGDPDTQYF	TGTGCCAGCAGTTTGACTAGCGGGGACCCAGATACGCAGTATTTT
TRBV7-9	-	TRBD1	TRBJ2-1	15	CASSLPLGQGNEQFF	TGTGCCAGCAGCTTGCCCCTGGGACAGGGCAATGAGCAGTTCTTC
TRBV20-1	-	TRBD1	TRBJ1-6	15	CSARATGGSNSPLHF	TGCAGTGCTAGAGCGACAGGGGGCTCTAATTCACCCCTCCACTTT
TRBV29-1	-	-	TRBJ2-5	14	CSVAAALGEETQYF	TGCAGCGTTGCGGCGGCATTAGGGGAGGAGACCCAGTACTTC
TRBV29-1	-	-	TRBJ1-4	13	CSVRGREGEKLFF	TGCAGCGTACGGGGCAGGGAGGGTGAAAAACTGTTTTTT
TRBV5-1	-	-	TRBJ2-7	16	CASSLVFRDLSYEQYF	TGCGCCAGCAGCTTGGTTTTCCGGGACTTATCCTACGAGCAGTACTTC
TRBV4-2	few	-	TRBJ1-5	13	CASSPSRGQPQHF	TGTGCCAGCAGCCCCTCTCGGGGTCAGCCCCAGCATTTT
TRBV5-1	-	-	TRBJ1-4	16	CASSLGDNTPHEKLFF	TGCGCCAGCAGCTTGGGGGACAACACACCACATGAAAAACTGTTTTTT
TRBV5-1	-	-	TRBJ2-4	13	CASSLETTGSLYF	TGCGCCAGCAGCCTTGAGACTACAGGGTCCTTGTACTTC
TRBV6-2/TRBV6-3	few	TRBD2	TRBJ2-1	15	CASNWGTSGNNEQFF	TGTGCCAGCAATTGGGGGACTAGCGGAAACAATGAGCAGTTCTTC
TRBV4-3	-	-	TRBJ1-1	14	CASSQESGDTEAFF	TGCGCCAGCAGCCAAGAGTCAGGGGACACTGAAGCTTTCTTT
TRBV4-1	few	-	TRBJ2-5	14	CASSPTGDKETQYF	TGCGCCAGCAGCCCTACTGGGGACAAAGAGACCCAGTACTTC
TRBV7-2	-	TRBD2	TRBJ2-7	14	CASSFAGGDYEQYF	TGTGCCAGCAGCTTCGCGGGGGGCGATTACGAGCAGTACTTC
TRBV5-5	few	TRBD1	TRBJ2-1	14	CASSKTGQINEQFF	TGTGCCAGCAGCAAAACGGGACAGATCAATGAGCAGTTCTTC